The 20 T cell receptor beta chains listed next were all sequenced from one sample in a study of blood T cell repertoires in COVID-19. TCRdb keeps only in-frame clones here, not all; method: immunoSEQ multiplex PCR. Altogether almost 500,000 clones are present, 88% being singletons, with the ten largest covering more than 7.5%. The sample taken for sequencing was PBMCs or T cells enriched from blood (not recorded which). The receptor set was obtained from a woman in her sixties who had recovered from COVID-19.

The chain combines TRBV12-5 with TRBJ1-2; no clear D. CDR3 length equals 14 residues. Germline V lookup: CDR1 LGHNT, CDR2 FRNRAP. V was shortened by 3 bases and J by 4 bases, with 12 bases between the two germline ends. This chain's CDR3 is CASGFLWLTYGYTF. DNA for the CDR3: TGTGCTAGTGGTTTCTTATGGCTTACCTATGGCTACACCTTC.

This clone was picked up many times. The chain couples TRBV7-6 to TRBJ1-2, with 9 positions matching TRBD1. Germline V gives CDR1 SGHVS, CDR2 FNYEAQ. The ends lost 1 base at V and 6 bases at J; junction bases unmatched: 3. There are 14 residues in the CDR3. CDR3 nucleotides: TGTGCCAGCAGCTTAGGGGGACAGGGACATGGCTACACCTTC. It is translated as CASSLGGQGHGYTF. The entire variable domain, with the rest obtained from reference TRBV7-6 and TRBJ1-2, is as follows: GAGVSQSPRYKVTKRGQDVALRCDPISGHVSLYWYRQALGQGPEFLTYFNYEAQQDKSGLPNDRFSAERPEGSISTLTIQRTEQRDSAMYRCASSLGGQGHGYTFGSGTRLTVV.

The gene calls are TRBV5-1 and TRBJ2-5; TRBD2 is a possible D gene (5 bases). Trimming removed 0 bases from V and 3 bases from J, with 9 bases in between. Germline loops: CDR1 SGHRS, CDR2 YFSETQ. This CDR3 contains 14 residues. The DNA of the CDR3 is TGCGCCAGCAGCTTGGTAGCGTTGAAAGAGACCCAGTACTTC. Translated: CASSLVALKETQYF.

Only a few counts were recorded for this clone. The J gene is TRBJ1-2, the V gene TRBV27; D call uncertain. Trimming stripped 6 bases from V and 5 bases from J, with 16 bases between. The germline gives CDR1 MNHEY, CDR2 SMNVEV (reference sequence). The CDR3 contains 14 residues. CDR3 in amino acids: CASSPSRALYGYTF. The CDR3 DNA is TGTGCCAGCAGCCCCTCGCGGGCACTATATGGCTACACCTTC.

The rearrangement links TRBV10-3 to TRBJ1-2; possible D gene TRBD1, 6 bases. This CDR3 spans 13 amino acids. CDR1 and CDR2 (germline): ENHRY, SYGVKD. The V gene lost 11 bases and the J gene lost 2 bases, with 15 bases spanning the gap. The CDR3 region has the DNA TGTGCCGCTAGGACAGAATTAAACTATGGCTACACCTTC. Its translation is CAARTELNYGYTF.

Here the CDR3 reads CAWRRFGGASDTQYF. In DNA, the CDR3 is TGTGCCTGGAGGAGGTTTGGGGGGGCCTCAGATACGCAGTATTTT. The V gene is TRBV30, the J gene TRBJ2-3, with TRBD2 as a possible D gene (7 bases). Germline V gene data show CDR1 as GTSNPN and CDR2 as SVGIG (reference sequence). Trimming took off 3 bases at V and 4 bases at J, with 17 bases between the two ends. This CDR3 comprises 15 residues.

This chain's CDR3 is CASSLTGENEKLFF. DNA of the CDR3: TGTGCCAGCAGCCTGACAGGGGAAAATGAAAAACTGTTTTTT. The chain uses TRBV7-9 and TRBJ1-4; the match to TRBD1 covers 8 bases. Germline V gene sequence: CDR1 SEHNR, CDR2 FQNEAQ (reference sequence). The CDR3 runs to 14 residues. Trimming took 5 bases from V and 5 from J; bases not matched to a gene: 4.

The gene calls are TRBV5-1 and TRBJ1-5; 7 bases align to TRBD1. V was clipped by 3 bases and J by 0 bases; unmatched bases: 9. There are 17 residues in the CDR3. From germline, CDR1 is SGHRS and CDR2 YFSETQ. The CDR3 is CASSCRLPGGSNQPQHF. Written as DNA, the CDR3 is TGCGCCAGCAGCTGCCGATTACCAGGGGGTAGCAATCAGCCCCAGCATTTT.

The chain couples TRBV23-1 to TRBJ1-2; 8 bases agree with TRBD1. TRBV23-1 is an ORF, and what it does is uncertain. The CDR3 is 14 residues long. V lost 3 bases to trimming and J lost 4 bases; unmatched junction nucleotides: 4. The chain's CDR3 is CASSHWTGTYGYTF. In nucleotides, the CDR3 is TGCGCCAGCAGTCATTGGACAGGGACCTATGGCTACACCTTC.

The chain carries TRBV29-1 and TRBJ1-1; D unresolved. Germline CDR1 and CDR2: SQVTM and ANQGSEA. The CDR3 is made up of 10 amino acids. With 6 bases removed from V and 11 bases from J, the gap between germline ends came to 13 bases. The CDR3 loop reads CSVDFQRAFF. The CDR3 nucleotides read TGCAGCGTCGATTTCCAGAGGGCTTTCTTT.

The V and J genes are TRBV5-1 and TRBJ2-5; 8 nucleotides match TRBD2. Germline V gene sequence: CDR1 SGHRS, CDR2 YFSETQ. Trimming removed 0 bases from V and 5 bases from J; junction bases left unmatched: 6. The CDR3 runs 15 residues. CDR3 nucleotide sequence: TGCGCCAGCAGCTTGGGCGGGACTAGTGCGGAGACCCAGTACTTC. This codes for CASSLGGTSAETQYF.

This clone has a single count. The chain employs TRBV6-5 and TRBJ2-7, with TRBD1 matching 9 bases. The junction had 7 bases not matched to a gene; V was cut back by 7 bases and J by 0 bases. This CDR3 is 15 amino acids long. Germline V gives CDR1 MNHEY, CDR2 SVGAGI. CDR3 DNA sequence: TGTGCCAGCACCCCAACAGGGGGCCTCTCCTACGAGCAGTACTTC. Translation gives CASTPTGGLSYEQYF.

The rearrangement links TRBV19 to TRBJ1-5; maybe TRBD1 (5 bases). V lost 2 bases, J lost 0 bases, and 8 bases lay in between. Germline values: CDR1 LNHDA, CDR2 SQIVND (reference sequence). This CDR3 is built from 15 residues. DNA of the CDR3: TGTGCCAGTAGTATATTGGGGCCTAGCAATCAGCCCCAGCATTTT. Encoded protein: CASSILGPSNQPQHF.

This rearrangement joins TRBV5-4 to TRBJ2-5, with 8 bases identical to TRBD1. This CDR3 has 16 residues. V shed 2 bases, J shed 2 bases, and the junction held 8 bases outside the gene matches. Germline V gene data show CDR1 as SGHNT and CDR2 as YYREEE (reference sequence). CDR3 in DNA: TGTGCCAGCAGCTTCGGACAGGGTGCCCTTCAAGAGACCCAGTACTTC. Encoded protein: CASSFGQGALQETQYF. The whole variable domain, filled in from reference TRBV5-4 and TRBJ2-5, reads ETGVTQSPTHLIKTRGQQVTLRCSSQSGHNTVSWYQQALGQGPQFIFQYYREEENGRGNFPPRFSGLQFPNYSSELNVNALELDDSALYLCASSFGQGALQETQYFGPGTRLLVL.

The V call is TRBV6-4, the J call TRBJ1-1; maybe TRBD1 (6 bases). The germline V and J ends were trimmed by 8 bases and 0 bases, with 19 bases remaining between them. The germline CDR1 and CDR2 sequences are MRHNA and SNTAGT. The CDR3 has 16 amino acids. For the CDR3, the DNA is TGTGCCAGCCCAATGATCGACAGGCTGATGAACACTGAAGCTTTCTTT. Protein: CASPMIDRLMNTEAFF.

The V and J genes are TRBV28 and TRBJ1-6, with 10 bases matching TRBD1. The CDR3 sequence is 16 residues long. Germline V gene sequence: CDR1 MDHEN, CDR2 SYDVKM. Unmatched junction bases numbered 3, after V lost 3 bases and J lost 4 bases. CDR3 sequence (DNA): TGTGCCAGCAGTTTCCGACAGGGGGCGTATAATTCACCCCTCCACTTT. This sequence encodes CASSFRQGAYNSPLHF.

This clone was recorded a few times. This CDR3 is also generated by other DNA sequences in the sample. The rearrangement links TRBV11-3 to TRBJ2-1; weak D call: TRBD1 (6 bases). Germline V gene data show CDR1 as SGHNT and CDR2 as YENEEA. Deletions cut 1 base from V and 10 bases from J, with 8 bases between. This CDR3 comprises 12 residues. CDR3 coding DNA: TGTGCCAGCAGCTTAGTAGGGGGAGAGCAGTTCTTC. Protein sequence: CASSLVGGEQFF.

The genes are TRBV19 and TRBJ1-5; TRBD1 is a possible D gene (5 bases). V gave up 1 base and J gave up 0 bases, with 7 bases separating them. The CDR3 has 15 residues. Germline loops: CDR1 LNHDA, CDR2 SQIVND (reference sequence). The CDR3 DNA reads TGTGCCAGTAGTATAGGCAGGGATAGCAATCAGCCCCAGCATTTT. It translates to CASSIGRDSNQPQHF.

The genes are TRBV5-1 and TRBJ2-7; 7 positions match TRBD2. The CDR3 is made up of 17 amino acids. Germline trimming cut 0 bases from V and 0 bases from J; bases unmatched to any gene: 9. The V gene's germline CDR1 is SGHRS and CDR2 YFSETQ. The CDR3 reads CASSLAPSGTTSYEQYF. For the CDR3, the DNA is TGCGCCAGCAGCTTGGCCCCCTCCGGGACTACCTCCTACGAGCAGTACTTC.

This chain joins TRBV2 and TRBJ2-7; D unclear. There are 13 residues in the CDR3. The germline V gene has CDR1 SNHLY and CDR2 FYNNEI. The V and J ends lost 7 bases and 5 bases respectively, with 15 bases between them. This CDR3 is CASNLVTRNEQYV. CDR3 in DNA: TGTGCCAGCAATTTGGTGACAAGAAACGAGCAGTACGTC.